The text below deals with one T cell receptor (beta chain). The antigen is unknown. A process of 5'RACE template switching, which added a universal primer site and UMIs, was used to make TCR cDNA. TCRdb re-called the 5' RACE reads with MiXCR, one entry per CDR3 protein. This sample has 600,000 to 750,000 distinct CDR3 sequences, with 9% to 15% found just once. This entry belongs to a study of T cells after yellow fever vaccination. Background on the study: For low cell numbers, libraries were made with SMART-Seq v4 Ultra Low Input. Study outcomes and limitations: FACS-sorted repertoires could harbor abundant contaminating bulk-population clonotypes. Clones that expanded after primary vaccination mostly reappeared after the booster (roughly 97% CD4, roughly 90% CD8).

CDR3 length equals 17 residues. Germline V gene data show CDR1 as SGHTA and CDR2 as FQGNSA. The germline V and J ends were trimmed by 5 bases and 3 bases, with 17 bases remaining between them. Material: PBMCs, obtained on the day of the yellow fever booster vaccination. The sequence derives from a man in his thirties or forties who received the YFV17D yellow fever vaccine. V usage is TRBV7-2 and J usage is TRBJ2-6; D is perhaps TRBD1 (5 bases). The CDR3 nucleotides read TGTGCCAGCAGCCCCGACCTTGGGGCTTTTGGGGCCAACGTCCTGACTTTC. Translating gives CASSPDLGAFGANVLTF.